A selection of T cell receptor beta chains follows, all from one sample in a study of blood T cell repertoires in COVID-19. Sequenced by immunoSEQ multiplex PCR; TCRdb stores in-frame clones only, minus some. The repertoire has about 290,000 clones, roughly 86% of them found once; the top ten carry 11%. The sequenced sample consisted of peripheral blood. The receptors come from a woman in her twenties or thirties with COVID-19, enrolled during active disease. CDR3s include the opening cysteine and the closing phenylalanine or tryptophan. A D gene is named only where the DNA matches it firmly. Rows give clone size only sometimes, using once, few, many, or a class for an expanded clone.

J: TRBJ2-7
D: TRBD2
V: TRBV18
size: NA
CDR3: CASSPDLLAGYEQYF
DNA: TGTGCCAGCTCACCCGATTTACTAGCGGGGTACGAGCAGTACTTC

J: TRBJ1-4
D: TRBD1
V: TRBV3-1/TRBV3-2
size: NA
CDR3: CASSFDRGEKLFF
DNA: TGTGCCAGCAGCTTTGACAGGGGCGAAAAACTGTTTTTT

J: TRBJ1-6
D: NA
V: TRBV15
size: NA
CDR3: CATSSSRGYSPLHF
DNA: TGTGCCACCAGCAGCTCCAGGGGTTATTCACCCCTCCACTTT

J: TRBJ2-5
D: NA
V: TRBV10-3
size: NA
CDR3: CAISEQGEETQYF
DNA: TGTGCCATCAGTGAACAGGGAGAAGAGACCCAGTACTTC

J: TRBJ2-1
D: NA
V: TRBV7-9
size: NA
CDR3: CASSLSQVGPSYNEQFF
DNA: TGTGCCAGCAGCTTATCTCAGGTGGGGCCTTCCTACAATGAGCAGTTCTTC

J: TRBJ2-2
D: NA
V: TRBV7-6
size: NA
CDR3: CASSFTGRGSTGELFF
DNA: TGTGCCAGCAGCTTTACGGGGAGGGGGAGCACCGGGGAGCTGTTTTTT

J: TRBJ1-1
D: TRBD1
V: TRBV3-1/TRBV3-2
size: few
CDR3: CASSLMDRGAFF
DNA: TGTGCCAGCAGCCTCATGGACAGGGGAGCTTTCTTT

J: TRBJ2-2
D: NA
V: TRBV11-2
size: NA
CDR3: CASSLSGGGYGELFF
DNA: TGTGCCAGCAGCTTATCGGGCGGAGGCTACGGGGAGCTGTTTTTT

J: TRBJ1-1
D: NA
V: TRBV19
size: NA
CDR3: CASKAGLNTEAFF
DNA: TGTGCCAGTAAAGCGGGGCTGAACACTGAAGCTTTCTTT

J: TRBJ1-6
D: NA
V: TRBV2
size: once
CDR3: CASSEKGGYNSPLHF
DNA: TGTGCCAGCAGTGAAAAAGGGGGATATAATTCACCCCTCCACTTT

J: TRBJ1-1
D: TRBD1
V: TRBV7-9
size: once
CDR3: CASSLQGAEAFF
DNA: TGTGCCAGCAGCTTACAGGGGGCTGAAGCTTTCTTT

J: TRBJ1-2
D: NA
V: TRBV3-1/TRBV3-2
size: NA
CDR3: CASSQESLGGYGYTF
DNA: TGTGCCAGCAGCCAAGAAAGCCTAGGGGGCTATGGCTACACCTTC

J: TRBJ1-5
D: TRBD1
V: TRBV24-1
size: NA
CDR3: CATSDPRQGAGNQPQHF
DNA: TGTGCCACCAGTGATCCCCGACAGGGGGCAGGCAATCAGCCCCAGCATTTT

J: TRBJ2-1
D: TRBD2
V: TRBV5-1
size: NA
CDR3: CASSPGLAARTGNEQFF
DNA: TGCGCCAGCAGCCCGGGACTAGCGGCGCGAACGGGCAATGAGCAGTTCTTC

J: TRBJ2-2
D: TRBD2
V: TRBV7-9
size: NA
CDR3: CASSLAPGGMTGELFF
DNA: TGTGCCAGCAGCTTAGCGCCGGGGGGTATGACCGGGGAGCTGTTTTTT

J: TRBJ1-1
D: TRBD1
V: TRBV4-2
size: NA
CDR3: CASSQGDREATEAFF
DNA: TGTGCCAGCAGCCAAGGAGACAGGGAGGCAACTGAAGCTTTCTTT

J: TRBJ1-2
D: TRBD1
V: TRBV5-1
size: NA
CDR3: CASSLAGGLVGYTF
DNA: TGCGCCAGCAGCTTGGCAGGGGGCCTCGTTGGCTACACCTTC

J: TRBJ2-7
D: TRBD1
V: TRBV5-1
size: NA
CDR3: CASSSIGQGPGEQYF
DNA: TGCGCCAGCAGCTCCATCGGACAGGGGCCCGGCGAGCAGTACTTC

J: TRBJ2-2
D: NA
V: TRBV28
size: NA
CDR3: CASSLLFGGNTGELFF
DNA: TGTGCCAGCAGTTTGTTGTTCGGAGGGAACACCGGGGAGCTGTTTTTT

J: TRBJ2-3
D: NA
V: TRBV21-1
size: NA
CDR3: CASSNPLAGLSTDTQYF
DNA: TGTGCCAGCAGCAACCCACTAGCGGGGCTTAGCACAGATACGCAGTATTTT

J: TRBJ1-5
D: NA
V: TRBV19
size: NA
CDR3: CVEGRQPQHF
DNA: TGTGTTGAGGGGAGGCAGCCCCAGCATTTT

J: TRBJ1-1
D: NA
V: TRBV4-1
size: NA
CDR3: CASSLRAGGGKAFF
DNA: TGCGCCAGCAGCCTACGGGCTGGGGGGGGAAAAGCTTTCTTT

J: TRBJ1-2
D: NA
V: TRBV7-2
size: NA
CDR3: CASSPTSSGVNYGYTF
DNA: TGTGCCAGCAGCCCGACCTCGTCGGGAGTCAACTATGGCTACACCTTC

J: TRBJ1-4
D: TRBD1
V: TRBV4-1
size: NA
CDR3: CASSQMGQREKLFF
DNA: TGCGCCAGCAGCCAAATGGGACAGCGGGAAAAACTGTTTTTT

J: TRBJ1-2
D: NA
V: TRBV6-1
size: once
CDR3: CASSLRQALTYGYTF
DNA: TGTGCCAGCAGTTTACGACAGGCCCTGACGTATGGCTACACCTTC

J: TRBJ1-2
D: TRBD1
V: TRBV7-2
size: NA
CDR3: CASSFTQGAGGYTF
DNA: TGTGCCAGCAGCTTCACACAGGGGGCCGGTGGCTACACCTTC

J: TRBJ2-7
D: NA
V: TRBV6-6
size: NA
CDR3: CASSQQGRGTYEQYF
DNA: TGTGCCAGCAGTCAACAGGGTAGGGGAACCTACGAGCAGTACTTC

J: TRBJ2-7
D: NA
V: TRBV28
size: NA
CDR3: CASSSPGGGGTEQYF
DNA: TGTGCCAGCAGTTCACCCGGGGGAGGGGGTACCGAGCAGTACTTC

J: TRBJ1-1
D: TRBD1
V: TRBV5-5
size: NA
CDR3: CASSFGQGAGTEAFF
DNA: TGTGCCAGCAGCTTCGGACAGGGGGCTGGCACTGAAGCTTTCTTT

J: TRBJ1-1
D: NA
V: TRBV5-6
size: once
CDR3: CASSLRGGGTEAFF
DNA: TGTGCCAGCAGCTTGCGGGGAGGAGGGACTGAAGCTTTCTTT

J: TRBJ1-2
D: TRBD1
V: TRBV18
size: NA
CDR3: CASSQTGQDNYGYTF
DNA: TGTGCCAGCTCACAAACGGGACAGGACAACTATGGCTACACCTTC

J: TRBJ2-5
D: NA
V: TRBV6-1
size: few
CDR3: CASSDRGGHQETQYF
DNA: TGTGCCAGCAGTGATAGGGGGGGGCACCAAGAGACCCAGTACTTC

J: TRBJ2-3
D: TRBD2
V: TRBV4-1
size: NA
CDR3: CASSQAERGGPDTQYF
DNA: TGCGCCAGCAGCCAAGCCGAGCGGGGGGGTCCAGATACGCAGTATTTT

J: TRBJ1-2
D: TRBD1
V: TRBV3-1/TRBV3-2
size: NA
CDR3: CASSQVGQGSAGYTF
DNA: TGTGCCAGCAGCCAAGTGGGACAGGGCAGTGCGGGCTACACCTTC

J: TRBJ2-1
D: NA
V: TRBV10-2
size: NA
CDR3: CASTSSYNEQFF
DNA: TGCGCCAGCACCAGCTCCTACAATGAGCAGTTCTTC

J: TRBJ1-6
D: NA
V: TRBV5-1
size: NA
CDR3: CASSIDGGSPLHF
DNA: TGCGCCAGCAGCATAGACGGGGGTTCACCCCTCCACTTT

J: TRBJ2-3
D: TRBD2
V: TRBV18
size: NA
CDR3: CASSPGGGAVYTQYF
DNA: TGTGCCAGCTCACCAGGCGGGGGGGCCGTGTATACGCAGTATTTT

J: TRBJ1-2
D: NA
V: TRBV5-1
size: NA
CDR3: CASSLAFYGYTF
DNA: TGCGCCAGCAGCTTGGCCTTCTATGGCTACACCTTC

J: TRBJ1-2
D: NA
V: TRBV5-1
size: NA
CDR3: CASSLGRSGYGYTF
DNA: TGCGCCAGCAGCTTGGGGCGATCGGGGTATGGCTACACCTTC

J: TRBJ2-3
D: NA
V: TRBV3-1/TRBV3-2
size: NA
CDR3: CASSQEYADTQYF
DNA: TGTGCCAGCAGCCAAGAATATGCAGATACGCAGTATTTT

J: TRBJ1-3
D: NA
V: TRBV7-9
size: NA
CDR3: CASSLQGLTNTIYF
DNA: TGTGCCAGCAGCTTACAGGGGCTGACGAACACCATATATTTT

J: TRBJ2-3
D: NA
V: TRBV6-5
size: NA
CDR3: CACKRGGKDYTQYF
DNA: TGTGCCTGCAAAAGGGGGGGCAAAGACTATACGCAGTATTTT

J: TRBJ1-1
D: NA
V: TRBV5-4
size: NA
CDR3: CASSKIEGEAFF
DNA: TGTGCCAGCAGCAAAATAGAGGGTGAAGCTTTCTTT

J: TRBJ1-1
D: NA
V: TRBV5-6
size: NA
CDR3: CASSFIQEGSQAFF
DNA: TGTGCCAGCAGCTTTATTCAGGAGGGGTCCCAAGCTTTCTTT

J: TRBJ2-7
D: TRBD2
V: TRBV12-3/TRBV12-4
size: NA
CDR3: CASSPTSNYEQYF
DNA: TGTGCCAGCAGCCCGACTAGCAACTACGAGCAGTACTTC

J: TRBJ2-1
D: TRBD2
V: TRBV29-1
size: NA
CDR3: CSAVGQANPSGGESSYNEQFF
DNA: TGCAGCGCTGTCGGACAGGCAAATCCTAGCGGGGGGGAGTCGTCTTACAATGAGCAGTTCTTC

J: TRBJ2-7
D: NA
V: TRBV4-1
size: NA
CDR3: CASSLTMDTTRIEQYF
DNA: TGCGCCAGCAGCCTAACCATGGACACGACGCGGATTGAGCAGTACTTC

J: TRBJ1-4
D: TRBD1
V: TRBV24-1
size: NA
CDR3: CATSEGTGDEKLFF
DNA: TGTGCCACCAGTGAAGGGACAGGGGATGAAAAACTGTTTTTT

J: TRBJ1-2
D: TRBD1
V: TRBV10-3
size: NA
CDR3: CATRTGAYGYTF
DNA: TGTGCCACCAGGACAGGGGCTTATGGCTACACCTTC

J: TRBJ1-1
D: TRBD1
V: TRBV27
size: NA
CDR3: CATKKQGTWANTEAFF
DNA: TGTGCCACCAAAAAACAGGGGACCTGGGCTAACACTGAAGCTTTCTTT

J: TRBJ2-3
D: TRBD2
V: TRBV10-1
size: NA
CDR3: CASSDGTSGGWGTDTQYF
DNA: TGCGCCAGCAGTGATGGGACTAGCGGGGGCTGGGGCACAGATACGCAGTATTTT

J: TRBJ2-5
D: TRBD2
V: TRBV6-5
size: NA
CDR3: CASRQRLAGEETQYF
DNA: TGTGCCAGCCGTCAGAGACTAGCGGGGGAGGAGACCCAGTACTTC

J: TRBJ1-2
D: TRBD1
V: TRBV5-4
size: few
CDR3: CASSSRQGAGGYTF
DNA: TGTGCCAGCAGCTCTCGACAGGGGGCTGGTGGCTACACCTTC

J: TRBJ1-5
D: TRBD1
V: TRBV6-5
size: NA
CDR3: CASTTDRGQPQHF
DNA: TGTGCCAGCACAACGGACAGGGGCCAGCCCCAGCATTTT

J: TRBJ1-2
D: NA
V: TRBV28
size: NA
CDR3: CASISVGGSYVYGYTF
DNA: TGTGCCAGCATCAGCGTCGGTGGTAGTTACGTCTATGGCTACACCTTC

J: TRBJ2-7
D: TRBD1
V: TRBV5-6
size: NA
CDR3: CASSSEGGRVYEQYF
DNA: TGTGCCAGCAGCTCCGAAGGGGGCAGGGTCTACGAGCAGTACTTC

J: TRBJ1-5
D: NA
V: TRBV6-5
size: NA
CDR3: CASRPKQYSNQPQHF
DNA: TGTGCCAGCAGACCCAAACAGTATAGCAATCAGCCCCAGCATTTT